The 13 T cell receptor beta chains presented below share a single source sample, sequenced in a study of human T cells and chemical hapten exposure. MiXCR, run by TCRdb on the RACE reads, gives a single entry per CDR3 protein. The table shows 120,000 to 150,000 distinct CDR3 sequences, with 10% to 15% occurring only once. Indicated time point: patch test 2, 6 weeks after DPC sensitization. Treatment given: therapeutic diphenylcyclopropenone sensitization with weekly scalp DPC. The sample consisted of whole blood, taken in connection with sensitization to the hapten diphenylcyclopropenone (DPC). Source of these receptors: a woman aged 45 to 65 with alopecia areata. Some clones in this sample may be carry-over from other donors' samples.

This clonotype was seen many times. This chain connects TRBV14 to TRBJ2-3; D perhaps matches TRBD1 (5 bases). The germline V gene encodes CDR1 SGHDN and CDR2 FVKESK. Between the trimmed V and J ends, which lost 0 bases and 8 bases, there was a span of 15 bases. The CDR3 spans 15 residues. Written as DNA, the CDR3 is TGTGCCAGCAGCCAAGATCGGCGAGACAGCCTTACGCAGTATTTT. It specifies CASSQDRRDSLTQYF.

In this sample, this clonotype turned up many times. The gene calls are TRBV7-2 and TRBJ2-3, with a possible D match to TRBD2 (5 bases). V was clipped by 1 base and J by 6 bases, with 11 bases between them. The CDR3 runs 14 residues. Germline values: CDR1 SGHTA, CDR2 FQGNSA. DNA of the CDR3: TGTGCCAGCAGCTTAGAAGCGGTTGTGGATACGCAGTATTTT. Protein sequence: CASSLEAVVDTQYF. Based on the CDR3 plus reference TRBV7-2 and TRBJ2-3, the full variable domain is GAGVSQSPSNKVTEKGKDVELRCDPISGHTALYWYRQSLGQGLEFLIYFQGNSAPDKSGLPSDRFSAERTGGSVSTLTIQRTQQEDSAVYLCASSLEAVVDTQYFGPGTRLTVL.

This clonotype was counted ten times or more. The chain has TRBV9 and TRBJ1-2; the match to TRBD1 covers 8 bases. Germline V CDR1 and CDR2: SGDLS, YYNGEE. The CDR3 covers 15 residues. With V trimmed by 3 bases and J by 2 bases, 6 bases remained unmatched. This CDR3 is CASSAGGQANYGYTF. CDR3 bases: TGTGCCAGCAGCGCAGGGGGACAGGCCAACTATGGCTACACCTTC. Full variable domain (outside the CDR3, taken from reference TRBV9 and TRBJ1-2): DSGVTQTPKHLITATGQRVTLRCSPRSGDLSVYWYQQSLDQGLQFLIQYYNGEERAKGNILERFSAQQFPDLHSELNLSSLELGDSALYFCASSAGGQANYGYTFGSGTRLTVV.

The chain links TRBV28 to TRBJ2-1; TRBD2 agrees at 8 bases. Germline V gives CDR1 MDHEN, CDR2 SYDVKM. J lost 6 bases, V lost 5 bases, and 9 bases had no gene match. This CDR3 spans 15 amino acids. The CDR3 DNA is TGTGCCAGCAGTCCGAGAGGGGGACTAGTCAATGAGCAGTTCTTC. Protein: CASSPRGGLVNEQFF.

CDR3 protein: CASSTGQGVLSNQPQHF. CDR3 DNA sequence: TGTGCCAGTTCAACCGGACAGGGGGTCCTTAGCAATCAGCCCCAGCATTTT. V usage is TRBV12-3 or TRBV12-4 and J usage is TRBJ1-5; 10 bases map to TRBD1. With 9 bases clipped from V and 0 bases from J, the junction kept 11 bases outside the gene matches. The CDR3 is 17 amino acids.

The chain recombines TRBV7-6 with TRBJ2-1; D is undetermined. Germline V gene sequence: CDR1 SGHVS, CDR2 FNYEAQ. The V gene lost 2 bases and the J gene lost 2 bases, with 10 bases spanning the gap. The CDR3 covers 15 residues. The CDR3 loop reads CASSLLGHTYNEQFF. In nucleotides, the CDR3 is TGTGCCAGCAGCTTACTAGGGCATACCTACAATGAGCAGTTCTTC. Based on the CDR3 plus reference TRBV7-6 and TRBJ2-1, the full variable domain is GAGVSQSPRYKVTKRGQDVALRCDPISGHVSLYWYRQALGQGPEFLTYFNYEAQQDKSGLPNDRFSAERPEGSISTLTIQRTEQRDSAMYRCASSLLGHTYNEQFFGPGTRLTVL.

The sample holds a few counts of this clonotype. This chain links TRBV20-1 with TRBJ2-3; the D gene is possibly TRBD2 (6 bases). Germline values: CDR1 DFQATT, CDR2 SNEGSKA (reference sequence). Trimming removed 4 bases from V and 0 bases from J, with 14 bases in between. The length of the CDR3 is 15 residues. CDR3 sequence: CSAIPQRVSTDTQYF. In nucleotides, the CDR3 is TGCAGTGCTATCCCGCAGCGGGTTAGCACAGATACGCAGTATTTT.

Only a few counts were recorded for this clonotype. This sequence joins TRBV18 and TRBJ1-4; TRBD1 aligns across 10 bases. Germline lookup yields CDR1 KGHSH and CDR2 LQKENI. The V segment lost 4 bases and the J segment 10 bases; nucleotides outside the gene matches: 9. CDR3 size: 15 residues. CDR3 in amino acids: CASSLTGTGDGKLFF. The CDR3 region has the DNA TGTGCCAGCTCACTGACCGGGACAGGGGATGGAAAACTGTTTTTT.

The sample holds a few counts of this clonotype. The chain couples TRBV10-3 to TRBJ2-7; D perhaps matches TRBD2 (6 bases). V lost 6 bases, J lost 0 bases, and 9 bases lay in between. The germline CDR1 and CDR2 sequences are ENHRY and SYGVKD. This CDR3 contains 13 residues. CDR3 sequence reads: CAIRRDGSYEQYF. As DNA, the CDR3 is TGTGCCATCAGGCGGGACGGCTCCTACGAGCAGTACTTC.

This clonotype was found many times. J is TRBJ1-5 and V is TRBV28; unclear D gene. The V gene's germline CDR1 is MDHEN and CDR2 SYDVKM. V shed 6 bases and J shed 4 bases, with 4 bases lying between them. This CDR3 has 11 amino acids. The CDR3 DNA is TGTGCCAGCAGCTTGAATCAGCCCCAGCATTTT. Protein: CASSLNQPQHF.

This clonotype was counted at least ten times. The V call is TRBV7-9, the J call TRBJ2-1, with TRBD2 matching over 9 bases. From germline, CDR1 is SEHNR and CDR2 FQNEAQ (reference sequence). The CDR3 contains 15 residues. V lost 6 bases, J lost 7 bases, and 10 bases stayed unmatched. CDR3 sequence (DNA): TGTGCCAGCAGTCCGACCGGGACTAGCATGAATGAGCAGTTCTTC. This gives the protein CASSPTGTSMNEQFF.

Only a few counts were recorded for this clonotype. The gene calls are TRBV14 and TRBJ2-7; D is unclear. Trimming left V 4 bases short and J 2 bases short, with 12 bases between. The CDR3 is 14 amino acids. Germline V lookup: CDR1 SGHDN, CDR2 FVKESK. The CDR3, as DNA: TGTGCCAGCAGCCTACACCCCAGTACCTACGAGCAGTACTTC. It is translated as CASSLHPSTYEQYF. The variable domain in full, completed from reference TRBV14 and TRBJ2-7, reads EAGVTQFPSHSVIEKGQTVTLRCDPISGHDNLYWYRRVMGKEIKFLLHFVKESKQDESGMPNNRFLAERTGGTYSTLKVQPAELEDSGVYFCASSLHPSTYEQYFGPGTRLTVT.

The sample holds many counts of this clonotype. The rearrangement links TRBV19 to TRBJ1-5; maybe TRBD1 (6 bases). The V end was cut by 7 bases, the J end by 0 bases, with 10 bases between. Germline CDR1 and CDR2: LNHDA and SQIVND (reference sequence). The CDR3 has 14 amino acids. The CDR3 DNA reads TGTGCCAGTAACGACAGGTTTAGCAATCAGCCCCAGCATTTT. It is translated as CASNDRFSNQPQHF. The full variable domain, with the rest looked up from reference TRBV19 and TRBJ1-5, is DGGITQSPKYLFRKEGQNVTLSCEQNLNHDAMYWYRQDPGQGLRLIYYSQIVNDFQKGDIAEGYSVSREKKESFPLTVTSAQKNPTAFYLCASNDRFSNQPQHFGDGTRLSIL.